This T cell receptor (beta chain) was identified in a study of control samples from healthy donors and cancer patients (dated by TCRdb to 2020 to 2022). Library method: the immunoSEQ multiplex PCR assay. Entries here come from immuneACCESS through TCRdb and include only in-frame sequences with V and J called. Some clones fail to appear in such tables; in the studies checked, an unresolved V gene covers under half of the shortfall, and the cause of the remainder is unknown. In all, the sample holds tens of thousands of clones, and approximately 84% of those were seen once. More than 30% of the sample is taken by the ten largest. Trimming removed 9 bases from V and 5 bases from J, leaving 20 bases between the germline ends. In the germline V gene, CDR1 corresponds to SGHTS and CDR2 to YDEGEE. Inclusive of the bounding cysteine and phenylalanine, the CDR3 is 14 residues long. Left in the record is the CDR3 DNA by itself, 42 bases read in frame from the first base.

Relative to its sample, this clone is medium-sized (0.01 to 0.1%). The clone's antigen remains unknown. Base qualities are missing; no much larger clone stands one base away. This chain is built from TRBV5-8 and TRBJ1-2; TRBD1 could be the D gene, as 5 bases match. This TCR derives from a man aged 70 or older with lung cancer. The sample comprised PBMCs. Here the CDR3 is given as CAIESPPGEYGYTF. The nucleotide sequence is TGTGCCATCGAAAGCCCTCCGGGGGAGTATGGCTACACCTTC.